This T cell receptor (beta chain) was documented in a study of cytomegalovirus exposure and HLA in healthy donors. Germline CDR1 GTSNPN, CDR2 SVGIG (reference sequence). Trimming left V 0 bases short and J 6 bases short, with 8 bases between. The CDR3 has 12 amino acids. Here immunoSEQ multiplex PCR was the method, and the copy in TCRdb shows in-frame clones only, minus some. The sample carries about 88,000 clones, 96% recorded once. Sequencing was performed on PBMCs. The chain has TRBV30 and TRBJ1-1, with D hard to call. This receptor was identified in a man aged 18 to 29 in good health and CMV-seronegative. The CDR3 region is CAWSVRVAEAFF. The CDR3 DNA reads TGTGCCTGGAGTGTACGGGTCGCTGAAGCTTTCTTT.